These 26 T cell receptor beta chains were sequenced from one sample in a study of cytomegalovirus exposure and HLA in healthy donors. The PCR employed 60 Vbeta primers together with 13 Jbeta primers. Produced via immunoSEQ multiplex PCR; TCRdb's table is partial and in-frame only. Of 120,000 to 150,000 clones listed, 65% to 90% are singletons. The specimen sequenced was PBMCs. The receptors were sampled from a woman aged 30 to 39 in good health and CMV-seronegative.

The table lists this clone with a few counts. This chain uses TRBV5-1 with TRBJ2-5; 7 positions agree with TRBD1. The CDR3 consists of 14 residues. After removal of 7 bases from V and 0 bases from J, the junction contained 6 bases not matched to a gene. CDR1 and CDR2 (germline): SGHRS, YFSETQ. The DNA for the CDR3 is TGCGCCAGCGGAGGACAGGAGTACCAAGAGACCCAGTACTTC. Translation gives CASGGQEYQETQYF.

In DNA, the CDR3 is TGTGCCAGCCATGGGGTAGCGGGAGTACATGAGCAGTTCTTC. It codes for CASHGVAGVHEQFF. The chain employs TRBV2 and TRBJ2-1; 9 nucleotides match TRBD2. Germline CDR1 reads SNHLY; CDR2 reads FYNNEI. Losses at the gene ends were 8 bases for V and 8 bases for J; bases not matched to a gene: 10. The CDR3 is 14 amino acids.

As to this clone: Germline and junction disagree at one end, which may indicate a read error. This chain uses TRBV7-2 with TRBJ1-5; 8 nucleotides line up with TRBD1. The CDR3 has 16 amino acids. Per the germline V gene, CDR1 is SGHTA and CDR2 is FQGNSA. CDR3 sequence (DNA): TGTGCCGGCAGCTTTAGGACAGGGCGTAGCAATCAGCCCCAGCATTTT. Its translation: CAGSFRTGRSNQPQHF.

J is TRBJ2-3 and V is TRBV27; 11 bases line up with TRBD2. The V and J ends lost 5 bases and 10 bases, in that order; junction bases with no gene match: 17. Per germline, CDR1 MNHEY and CDR2 SMNVEV (reference sequence). The CDR3 loop spans 17 amino acids. CDR3 in amino acids: CASSRTLAGGLNRPQYF. The CDR3 DNA sequence: TGTGCCAGCAGTCGAACCCTAGCGGGAGGCCTTAACCGACCGCAGTATTTT.

This clone was seen more than once but under ten times. The chain has TRBV6-5 and TRBJ1-5; TRBD1 is a possible D gene (5 bases). CDR1 is MNHEY and CDR2 is SVGAGI in the germline V gene. This CDR3 is built from 14 residues. V was cut by 7 bases and J by 4 bases, with 14 bases left in between. Here the CDR3 DNA reads TGTGCCAGCACAGGGTCCTCCGCGAATCAGCCCCAGCATTTT. Translated: CASTGSSANQPQHF.

This clone appeared a single time. In DNA form, the CDR3 reads TGTGCCAGCAGCCCCGGGACAAACTCAGATACGCAGTATTTT. Protein sequence: CASSPGTNSDTQYF. V usage is TRBV9 and J usage is TRBJ2-3, with D possibly TRBD1 on 6 matching bases. This CDR3 comprises 14 residues. Germline V gene lookup returns CDR1 SGDLS and CDR2 YYNGEE. V was clipped by 4 bases and J by 4 bases, with 13 bases between them. The full variable domain, rest sourced from reference TRBV9 and TRBJ2-3, is DSGVTQTPKHLITATGQRVTLRCSPRSGDLSVYWYQQSLDQGLQFLIQYYNGEERAKGNILERFSAQQFPDLHSELNLSSLELGDSALYFCASSPGTNSDTQYFGPGTRLTVL.

In this sample, this clone turned up a few times. This chain links TRBV7-2 with TRBJ1-2; no firm D call. Per the germline V gene, CDR1 is SGHTA and CDR2 is FQGNSA. Trimming left V 2 bases short and J 0 bases short, with 7 bases between. The CDR3 sequence is 14 residues long. CDR3 bases: TGTGCCAGCAGCTTAAAATCAGCTAACTATGGCTACACCTTC. It is translated as CASSLKSANYGYTF. Variable domain in full (rest from reference TRBV7-2 and TRBJ1-2): GAGVSQSPSNKVTEKGKDVELRCDPISGHTALYWYRQSLGQGLEFLIYFQGNSAPDKSGLPSDRFSAERTGGSVSTLTIQRTQQEDSAVYLCASSLKSANYGYTFGSGTRLTVV.

The V gene is TRBV19, the J gene TRBJ2-6; the D is unclear. CDR3 length: 12 residues. Trimming took 8 bases from V and 0 from J, leaving 2 bases between them. The germline V gene encodes CDR1 LNHDA and CDR2 SQIVND (reference sequence). The CDR3: CASHSGANVLTF. In DNA, the CDR3 is TGTGCCAGTCACTCTGGGGCCAACGTCCTGACTTTC.

The chain carries TRBV7-9 and TRBJ2-2, with 9 bases lining up with TRBD1. The CDR3 has 16 amino acids. Losses at the gene ends were 5 bases for V and 1 base for J; bases not matched to a gene: 5. Germline CDR1 reads SEHNR; CDR2 reads FQNEAQ (reference sequence). The CDR3 DNA is TGTGCCAGCAGCGCCTGGGACAGGGTGAACACCGGGGAGCTGTTTTTT. As protein: CASSAWDRVNTGELFF.

This clone appeared a few times. The chain recombines TRBV10-3 with TRBJ2-3; D not resolved. Germline loops: CDR1 ENHRY, CDR2 SYGVKD. The V and J ends lost 6 bases and 4 bases respectively, with 5 bases between them. The CDR3 loop spans 11 amino acids. The CDR3 region is CAIRSADTQYF. In DNA, the CDR3 is TGTGCCATCAGATCGGCAGATACGCAGTATTTT.

In DNA, the CDR3 is TGTGCCAGCAGCTTAGATCCTGCCAGGGAGGGACACGAGCAGTACTTC. Translation: CASSLDPAREGHEQYF. This chain connects TRBV11-2 to TRBJ2-7; 7 nucleotides match TRBD2. Trimming cost V 0 bases and J 5 bases; bases outside gene matches: 10. This CDR3 spans 16 amino acids. CDR1 is SGHAT, CDR2 FQNNGV, per germline.

The V gene is TRBV30, the J gene TRBJ2-5; no definite D call. V was clipped by 5 bases and J by 5 bases, with 12 bases between them. CDR3 length: 12 amino acids. In germline, CDR1 is GTSNPN, CDR2 SVGIG (reference sequence). This CDR3 reads CAWVPYRETQYF. The CDR3 nucleotides are TGTGCCTGGGTACCATATCGGGAGACCCAGTACTTC.

J is TRBJ2-2 and V is TRBV7-5; TRBD2, the table's D call, was not compared with the DNA. TRBV7-5 is classified as a pseudogene. This CDR3 is 19 amino acids long. The CDR3 reads CVRSSLSSGRRSNTGELFF. The DNA for the CDR3 is TGTGTCAGAAGCTCGTTGTCCAGCGGGAGGCGATCGAACACCGGGGAGCTGTTTTTT.

The chain carries TRBV2 and TRBJ2-7; TRBD1 might be the D (6 bases). Germline V gene lookup returns CDR1 SNHLY and CDR2 FYNNEI. This CDR3 is 12 amino acids long. V gave up 5 bases and J gave up 3 bases, with 8 bases separating them. For the CDR3, the DNA is TGTGCCAGCAGTAGGGGGTACTACGAGCAGTACTTC. Its translation: CASSRGYYEQYF. Drawing the rest from reference TRBV2 and TRBJ2-7, the complete variable domain is EPEVTQTPSHQVTQMGQEVILRCVPISNHLYFYWYRQILGQKVEFLVSFYNNEISEKSEIFDDQFSVERPDGSNFTLKIRSTKLEDSAMYFCASSRGYYEQYFGPGTRLTVT.

This clone was counted a few times. This CDR3 is CASSLSGVVTGELFF. CDR3 coding DNA: TGTGCCAGCAGCTTATCCGGGGTCGTCACCGGGGAGCTGTTTTTT. The chain has TRBV13 and TRBJ2-2; tentatively, D is TRBD2 (5 bases). V was pared by 2 bases and J by 4 bases, with 11 bases between. The V gene's germline CDR1 is PRHDT and CDR2 FYEKMQ (reference sequence). The CDR3 extends over 15 amino acids.

V is TRBV28 and J is TRBJ2-7, with D possibly TRBD1 on 6 matching bases. Deletions cut 6 bases from V and 2 bases from J, with 11 bases between. CDR1 MDHEN and CDR2 SYDVKM come from the germline V gene. CDR3 length: 13 amino acids. In DNA form, the CDR3 reads TGTGCCAGCAGAAAAACAGGGACCTACGAGCAGTACTTC. Translation: CASRKTGTYEQYF.

In this sample, this clone turned up a few times. The gene calls are TRBV7-9 and TRBJ1-4; possible D gene TRBD1, 6 bases. This CDR3 has 14 amino acids. Germline CDR1 SEHNR, CDR2 FQNEAQ (reference sequence). The V end was cut by 1 base, the J end by 8 bases, with 11 bases between. Written as DNA, the CDR3 is TGTGCCAGCAGCTTAGAGGGGGATGTGGAAAAACTGTTTTTT. It codes for CASSLEGDVEKLFF.

This rearrangement joins TRBV7-3 to TRBJ1-2; 10 bases line up with TRBD1. Germline trimming cut 5 bases from V and 4 bases from J; bases unmatched to any gene: 7. The CDR3 sequence is 15 residues long. The germline V gene has CDR1 SGHTA and CDR2 FQGTGA. The CDR3 sequence is CASSMGQGLSYGYTF. The CDR3 DNA sequence: TGTGCCAGCAGCATGGGACAGGGGCTGAGCTATGGCTACACCTTC.

The J gene is TRBJ2-3, the V gene TRBV12-5; 7 nucleotides match TRBD1. V gave up 5 bases and J gave up 5 bases; unmatched junction bases: 7. The V gene's germline CDR1 is LGHNT and CDR2 FRNRAP. The CDR3 sequence is 14 residues long. The CDR3 is CASGLGTAEDTQYF. The CDR3 bases are TGTGCTAGTGGTCTCGGGACAGCGGAAGATACGCAGTATTTT.

CDR3 DNA sequence: TGTGCCAGTATCATTTCCCATGAAGCTTTCTTT. Translating gives CASIISHEAFF. V usage is TRBV19 and J usage is TRBJ1-1; D ambiguous. V gave up 7 bases and J gave up 7 bases, with 10 bases separating them. The CDR3 loop spans 11 amino acids. CDR1 and CDR2 from the germline V gene are LNHDA and SQIVND (reference sequence). Drawing the rest from reference TRBV19 and TRBJ1-1, the complete variable domain is DGGITQSPKYLFRKEGQNVTLSCEQNLNHDAMYWYRQDPGQGLRLIYYSQIVNDFQKGDIAEGYSVSREKKESFPLTVTSAQKNPTAFYLCASIISHEAFFGQGTRLTVV.

The rearrangement uses TRBV5-4 and TRBJ2-3; 7 bases align to TRBD2. Germline loops: CDR1 SGHNT, CDR2 YYREEE (reference sequence). J gave up 1 base and V 3 bases, and 5 bases lay outside the gene matches. CDR3 length: 15 amino acids. DNA of the CDR3: TGTGCCAGCAGCTCTGCGGGAGCCGGCACAGATACGCAGTATTTT. This encodes CASSSAGAGTDTQYF.

The chain combines TRBV19 with TRBJ1-1, with a tentative D call TRBD1 (5 bases). Between the trimmed V and J ends, which lost 8 bases and 4 bases, there was a span of 17 bases. This CDR3 has 14 amino acids. CDR1 LNHDA and CDR2 SQIVND come from the germline V gene (reference sequence). The CDR3, as DNA: TGTGCCAGTCACTCCCAGGGAATCGGCACTGAAGCTTTCTTT. Residues: CASHSQGIGTEAFF.

V gene TRBV2 combines with J gene TRBJ1-5, with TRBD1 as a possible D gene (5 bases). Trimming left V 8 bases short and J 7 bases short, with 18 bases between. Germline lookup yields CDR1 SNHLY and CDR2 FYNNEI. The CDR3 spans 14 residues. Here the CDR3 DNA reads TGTGCCAGCGTGGGGGGGGGTGGTTTACAGCCCCAGCATTTT. Its translation is CASVGGGGLQPQHF.

The V gene is TRBV20-1, the J gene TRBJ1-1, with D unresolved. V shed 1 base and J shed 11 bases, with 11 bases lying between them. The CDR3 covers 11 residues. CDR1 is DFQATT and CDR2 is SNEGSKA in the germline V gene (reference sequence). CDR3 nucleotides: TGCAGTGCTAGAGGCCGGGAGACGGCTTTCTTT. It translates to CSARGRETAFF.

The V call is TRBV6-5, the J call TRBJ2-3; D remains unclear. The CDR3 sequence is 13 residues long. Trimming took off 3 bases at V and 4 bases at J, with 8 bases between the two ends. CDR1 and CDR2 from the germline V gene are MNHEY and SVGAGI. CDR3 protein: CASSYPGSDTQYF. The DNA for the CDR3 is TGTGCCAGCAGTTATCCGGGTTCAGATACGCAGTATTTT.

This chain links TRBV5-1 with TRBJ2-1, with TRBD2 identical over 9 bases. Germline trimming cut 4 bases from V and 4 bases from J; bases unmatched to any gene: 6. Germline V lookup: CDR1 SGHRS, CDR2 YFSETQ. This CDR3 has 15 residues. CDR3: CASSLDSGSYNEQFF. CDR3 sequence (DNA): TGCGCCAGCAGCCTCGATAGCGGGAGTTACAATGAGCAGTTCTTC.